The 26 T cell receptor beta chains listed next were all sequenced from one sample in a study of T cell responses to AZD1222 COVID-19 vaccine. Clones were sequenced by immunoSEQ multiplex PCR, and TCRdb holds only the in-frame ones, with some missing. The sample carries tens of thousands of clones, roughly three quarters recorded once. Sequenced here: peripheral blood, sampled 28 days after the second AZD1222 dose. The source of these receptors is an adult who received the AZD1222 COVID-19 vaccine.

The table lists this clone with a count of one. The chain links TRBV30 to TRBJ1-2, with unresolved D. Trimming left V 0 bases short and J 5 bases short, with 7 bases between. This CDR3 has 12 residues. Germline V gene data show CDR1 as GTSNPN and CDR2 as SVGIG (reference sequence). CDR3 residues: CAWSVLGYGYTF. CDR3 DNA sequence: TGTGCCTGGAGTGTACTTGGATATGGCTACACCTTC. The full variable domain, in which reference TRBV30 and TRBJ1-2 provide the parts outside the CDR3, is SQTIHQWPATLVQPVGSPLSLECTVEGTSNPNLYWYRQAAGRGLQLLFYSVGIGQISSEVPQNLSASRPQDRQFILSSKKLLLSDSGFYLCAWSVLGYGYTFGSGTRLTVV.

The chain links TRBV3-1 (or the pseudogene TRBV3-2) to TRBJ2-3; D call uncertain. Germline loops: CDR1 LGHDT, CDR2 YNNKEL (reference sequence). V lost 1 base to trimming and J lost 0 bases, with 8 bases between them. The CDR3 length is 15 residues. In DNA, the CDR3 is TGTGCCAGCAGCCAAGGACTTTCTAGCACAGATACGCAGTATTTT. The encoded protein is CASSQGLSSTDTQYF.

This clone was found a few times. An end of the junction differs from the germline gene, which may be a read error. The CDR3 DNA reads as TGTGCCAGCAGCGGGGTTGGGACAGGGGAAGACACCCAGTACTTC. This sequence encodes CASSGVGTGEDTQYF. The chain recombines TRBV7-6 with TRBJ2-5; 10 bases are a match to TRBD1. Germline V gene lookup returns CDR1 SGHVS and CDR2 FNYEAQ. The CDR3 spans 15 residues.

The CDR3 DNA reads as TGTGCCAGCAGCTCCGGGACACGGGTCACCGGGGAGCTGTTTTTT. This gives the protein CASSSGTRVTGELFF. This sequence joins TRBV11-2 and TRBJ2-2, with TRBD1 as a possible D gene (6 bases). Germline CDR1 is SGHAT and CDR2 is FQNNGV. V was pared by 4 bases and J by 4 bases, with 13 bases between. The CDR3 is 15 amino acids.

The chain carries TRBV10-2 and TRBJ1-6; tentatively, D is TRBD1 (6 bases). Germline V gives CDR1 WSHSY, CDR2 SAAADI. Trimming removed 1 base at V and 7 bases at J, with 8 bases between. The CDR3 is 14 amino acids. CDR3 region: CASSEFRGNSPLHF. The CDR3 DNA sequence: TGCGCCAGCAGTGAGTTTAGGGGGAATTCACCCCTCCACTTT.

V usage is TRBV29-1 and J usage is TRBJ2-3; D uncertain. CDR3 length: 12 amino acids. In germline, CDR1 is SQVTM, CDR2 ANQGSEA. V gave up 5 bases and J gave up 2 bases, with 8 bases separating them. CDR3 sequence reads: CSVRPPTDTQYF. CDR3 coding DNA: TGCAGCGTTCGACCCCCCACAGATACGCAGTATTTT.

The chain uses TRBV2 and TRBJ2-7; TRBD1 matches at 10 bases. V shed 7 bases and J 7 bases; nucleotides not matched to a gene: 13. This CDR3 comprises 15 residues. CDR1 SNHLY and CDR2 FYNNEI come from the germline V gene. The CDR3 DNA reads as TGTGCCAGCAACAACCCGGGACAGGGGCGCGGAGAGCAGTACGTC. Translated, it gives CASNNPGQGRGEQYV.

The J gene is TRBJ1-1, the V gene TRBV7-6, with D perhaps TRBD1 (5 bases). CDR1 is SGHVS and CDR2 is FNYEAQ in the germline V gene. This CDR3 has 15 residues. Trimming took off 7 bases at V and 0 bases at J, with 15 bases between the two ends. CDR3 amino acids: CASTPGTGLNTEAFF. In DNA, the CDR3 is TGTGCCAGCACCCCGGGTACAGGATTGAACACTGAAGCTTTCTTT.

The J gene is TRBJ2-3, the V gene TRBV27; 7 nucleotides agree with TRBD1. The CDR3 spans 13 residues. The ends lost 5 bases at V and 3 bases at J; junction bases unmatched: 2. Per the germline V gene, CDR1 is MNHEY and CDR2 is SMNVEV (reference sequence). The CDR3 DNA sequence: TGTGCCAGCAGTAAGACAGGGACAGATACGCAGTATTTT. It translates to CASSKTGTDTQYF.

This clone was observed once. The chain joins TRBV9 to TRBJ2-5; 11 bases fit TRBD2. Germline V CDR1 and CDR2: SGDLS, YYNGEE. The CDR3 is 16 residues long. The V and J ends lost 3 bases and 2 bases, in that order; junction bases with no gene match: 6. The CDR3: CASSGGLAGPQETQYF. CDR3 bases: TGTGCCAGCAGCGGTGGACTAGCGGGTCCACAAGAGACCCAGTACTTC.

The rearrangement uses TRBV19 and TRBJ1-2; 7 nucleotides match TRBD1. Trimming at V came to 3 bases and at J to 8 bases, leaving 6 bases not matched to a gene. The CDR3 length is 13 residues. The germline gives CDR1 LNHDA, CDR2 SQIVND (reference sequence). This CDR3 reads CASSMRDRDGYTF. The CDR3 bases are TGTGCCAGTAGTATGCGAGACAGGGACGGCTACACCTTC.

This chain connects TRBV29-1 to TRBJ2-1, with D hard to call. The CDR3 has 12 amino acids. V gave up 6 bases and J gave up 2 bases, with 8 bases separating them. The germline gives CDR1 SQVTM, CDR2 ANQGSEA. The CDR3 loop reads CSVRLTYNEQFF. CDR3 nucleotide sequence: TGCAGCGTGAGATTGACCTACAATGAGCAGTTCTTC.

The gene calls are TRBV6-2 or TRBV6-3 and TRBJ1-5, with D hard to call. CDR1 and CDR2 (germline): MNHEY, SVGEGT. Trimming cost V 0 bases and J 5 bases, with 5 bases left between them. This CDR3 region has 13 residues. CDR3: CASSYSGDQPQHF. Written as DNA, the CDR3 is TGTGCCAGCAGTTACTCAGGAGATCAGCCCCAGCATTTT.

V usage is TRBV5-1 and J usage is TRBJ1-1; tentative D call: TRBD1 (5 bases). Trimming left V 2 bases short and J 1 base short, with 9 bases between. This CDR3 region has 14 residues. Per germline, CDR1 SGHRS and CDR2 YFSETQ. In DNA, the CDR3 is TGCGCCAGCAGCTTTCAAGGGACGAACACTGAAGCTTTCTTT. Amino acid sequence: CASSFQGTNTEAFF. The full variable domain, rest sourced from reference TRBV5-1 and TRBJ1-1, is KAGVTQTPRYLIKTRGQQVTLSCSPISGHRSVSWYQQTPGQGLQFLFEYFSETQRNKGNFPGRFSGRQFSNSRSEMNVSTLELGDSALYLCASSFQGTNTEAFFGQGTRLTVV.

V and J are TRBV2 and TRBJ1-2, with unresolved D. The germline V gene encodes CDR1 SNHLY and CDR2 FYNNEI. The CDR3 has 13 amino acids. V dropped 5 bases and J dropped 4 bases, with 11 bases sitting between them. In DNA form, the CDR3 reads TGTGCCAGCAGTTTTGGGTCCTTCTATGGCTACACCTTC. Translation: CASSFGSFYGYTF.

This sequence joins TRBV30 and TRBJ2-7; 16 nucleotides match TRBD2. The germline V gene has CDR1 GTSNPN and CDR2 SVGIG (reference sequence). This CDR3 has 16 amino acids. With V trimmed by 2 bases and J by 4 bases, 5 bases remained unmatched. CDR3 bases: TGTGCCTGGAGTAAGGGACTAGCGGGAGGGGGTTACGAGCAGTACTTC. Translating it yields CAWSKGLAGGGYEQYF. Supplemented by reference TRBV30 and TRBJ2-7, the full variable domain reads SQTIHQWPATLVQPVGSPLSLECTVEGTSNPNLYWYRQAAGRGLQLLFYSVGIGQISSEVPQNLSASRPQDRQFILSSKKLLLSDSGFYLCAWSKGLAGGGYEQYFGPGTRLTVT.

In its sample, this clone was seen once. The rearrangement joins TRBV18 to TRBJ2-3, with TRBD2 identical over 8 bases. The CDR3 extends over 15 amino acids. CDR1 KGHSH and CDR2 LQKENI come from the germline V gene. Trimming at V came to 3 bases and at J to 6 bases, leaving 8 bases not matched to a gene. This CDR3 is CASSPGLVGVDTQYF. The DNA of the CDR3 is TGTGCCAGCTCACCGGGACTAGTAGGAGTGGATACGCAGTATTTT.

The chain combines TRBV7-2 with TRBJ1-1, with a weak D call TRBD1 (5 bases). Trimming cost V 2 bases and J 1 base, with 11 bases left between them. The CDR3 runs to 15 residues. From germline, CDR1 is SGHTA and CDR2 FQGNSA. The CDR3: CASSLSGAQNTEAFF. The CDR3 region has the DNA TGTGCCAGCAGCTTAAGCGGGGCCCAGAACACTGAAGCTTTCTTT. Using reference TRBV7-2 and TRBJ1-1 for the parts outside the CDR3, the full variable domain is GAGVSQSPSNKVTEKGKDVELRCDPISGHTALYWYRQSLGQGLEFLIYFQGNSAPDKSGLPSDRFSAERTGGSVSTLTIQRTQQEDSAVYLCASSLSGAQNTEAFFGQGTRLTVV.

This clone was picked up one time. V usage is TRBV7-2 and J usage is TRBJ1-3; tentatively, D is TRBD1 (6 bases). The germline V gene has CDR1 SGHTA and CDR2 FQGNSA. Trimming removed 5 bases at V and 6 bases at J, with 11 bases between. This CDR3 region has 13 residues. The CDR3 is CASSTDRTNTIYF. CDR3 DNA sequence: TGTGCCAGCAGCACTGACAGGACAAACACCATATATTTT.

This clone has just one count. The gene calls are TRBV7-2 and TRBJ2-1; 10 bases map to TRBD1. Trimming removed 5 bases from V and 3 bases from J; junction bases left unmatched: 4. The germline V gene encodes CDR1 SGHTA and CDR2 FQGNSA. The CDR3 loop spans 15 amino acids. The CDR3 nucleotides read TGTGCCAGCAGCGAGGGACAGGGGCGCTACAATGAGCAGTTCTTC. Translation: CASSEGQGRYNEQFF.

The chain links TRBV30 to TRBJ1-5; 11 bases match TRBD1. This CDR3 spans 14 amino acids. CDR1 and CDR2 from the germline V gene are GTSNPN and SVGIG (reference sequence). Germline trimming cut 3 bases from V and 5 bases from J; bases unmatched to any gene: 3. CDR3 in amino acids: CAWSTGQGDQPQHF. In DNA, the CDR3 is TGTGCCTGGAGCACGGGACAGGGGGATCAGCCCCAGCATTTT.

CDR3 sequence: CASSLGPNTEAFF. The CDR3 DNA follows: TGTGCCAGCAGCTTAGGGCCAAACACTGAAGCTTTCTTT. V gene TRBV11-3 combines with J gene TRBJ1-1; no definite D call. Germline loops: CDR1 SGHNT, CDR2 YENEEA. Trimming shortened V by 1 base and J by 2 bases, and 5 bases separated the two germline ends. This CDR3 region has 13 residues.

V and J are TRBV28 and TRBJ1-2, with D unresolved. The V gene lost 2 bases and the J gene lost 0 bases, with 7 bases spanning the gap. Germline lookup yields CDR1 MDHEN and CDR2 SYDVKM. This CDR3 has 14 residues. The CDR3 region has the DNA TGTGCCAGCAGTTTACACCGAGCTAACTATGGCTACACCTTC. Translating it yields CASSLHRANYGYTF.

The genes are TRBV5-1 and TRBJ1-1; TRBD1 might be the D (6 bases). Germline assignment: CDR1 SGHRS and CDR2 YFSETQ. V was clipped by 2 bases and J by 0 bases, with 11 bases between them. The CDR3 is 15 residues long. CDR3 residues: CASSFLPGVNTEAFF. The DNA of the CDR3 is TGCGCCAGCAGCTTTCTTCCAGGGGTGAACACTGAAGCTTTCTTT.

The CDR3 coding sequence is TGTGCCAGCAGCCGGGACAGCTACGAGCAGTACTTC. It encodes CASSRDSYEQYF. The chain couples TRBV6-5 to TRBJ2-7; 7 bases map to TRBD1. The V and J ends lost 6 bases and 3 bases, in that order; junction bases with no gene match: 2. Per germline, CDR1 MNHEY and CDR2 SVGAGI. This CDR3 region has 12 residues.

The CDR3 reads CASSRDRGQEKLFF. The CDR3 nucleotides read TGTGCCAGCTCTCGTGACAGGGGTCAAGAAAAACTGTTTTTT. The V gene is TRBV18, the J gene TRBJ1-4; 8 nucleotides agree with TRBD1. V lost 6 bases and J lost 8; bases outside the gene matches: 8. This CDR3 contains 14 residues. Germline V gene data show CDR1 as KGHSH and CDR2 as LQKENI.